What follows are 7 T cell receptor beta chains derived from one specimen sequenced in a study of regulatory T cells in long-lasting Graves disease. To make TCR beta libraries, researchers used iRepertoire HTBI primers and Arm-PCR of CDR3 regions. TCRdb recomputed calls from the multiplex PCR reads with MiXCR, one row per CDR3 protein. The data show about 540,000 distinct CDR3 sequences, roughly 14% seen once. The time point here: newly diagnosed GD, antithyroid drugs for less than 3 months. Scientists built the TCR library using RNA that was extracted from PBMCs. These data were also reused for a study on T cells in Graves' hyperthyroidism and ophthalmopathy.

The sample consisted of peripheral blood mononuclear cells (PBMCs), taken at new diagnosis, from a patient treated with antithyroid drugs. Receptors originate from a man aged 30-40 years with Graves disease.

In its sample, this clonotype was seen many times. This sequence joins TRBV29-1 and TRBJ1-2; a possible D gene is TRBD1 (5 bases). The CDR3 spans 14 residues. CDR1 and CDR2 (germline): SQVTM, ANQGSEA. The germline V and J ends were trimmed by 1 base and 7 bases, with 16 bases remaining between them. The CDR3 loop is CSVEGQSGSRGYTF. The DNA for the CDR3 is TGCAGCGTTGAAGGACAGTCAGGGTCCCGTGGCTACACCTTC. Using reference TRBV29-1 and TRBJ1-2 for the parts outside the CDR3, the full variable domain is SAVISQKPSRDICQRGTSLTIQCQVDSQVTMMFWYRQQPGQSLTLIATANQGSEATYESGFVIDKFPISRPNLTFSTLTVSNMSPEDSSIYLCSVEGQSGSRGYTFGSGTRLTVV.

This clonotype showed up many times. The genes are TRBV7-9 and TRBJ2-7; either TRBD1 or TRBD2 may fit D (5 bases each). The V end lost 4 bases, the J end lost 6 bases, and 16 bases lay between the germline ends. Germline V gene sequence: CDR1 SEHNR, CDR2 FQNEAQ (reference sequence). The CDR3 loop spans 14 amino acids. CDR3 sequence (DNA): TGTGCCAGCAGCTCCGTGACAAGAGGGGCCGAGCAGTACTTC. Its protein product is CASSSVTRGAEQYF.

At least ten counts were recorded for this clonotype. Here the CDR3 reads CAIREDSGTQYF. The CDR3 nucleotides are TGTGCCATCAGGGAGGATTCAGGAACCCAGTACTTC. The chain is built from TRBV10-3 and TRBJ2-5; weak D call: TRBD2 (5 bases). CDR1 is ENHRY and CDR2 is SYGVKD in the germline V gene. Trimming cost V 6 bases and J 8 bases, with 13 bases left between them. The CDR3 runs to 12 residues.

V usage is TRBV5-1 and J usage is TRBJ2-3, with 12 bases matching TRBD2. The length of the CDR3 is 16 residues. Germline V lookup: CDR1 SGHRS, CDR2 YFSETQ. Germline trimming cut 4 bases from V and 2 bases from J; bases unmatched to any gene: 5. The CDR3 here is CASSPTSGGFTDTQYF. CDR3 nucleotides: TGCGCCAGCAGCCCCACTAGCGGGGGGTTCACAGATACGCAGTATTTT.

The chain carries TRBV19 and TRBJ2-1, with TRBD1 identical over 11 bases. V lost 4 bases, J lost 7 bases, and 6 bases stayed unmatched. Germline V gives CDR1 LNHDA, CDR2 SQIVND (reference sequence). The CDR3 is 15 amino acids. Here the CDR3 reads CASSTRDRGRNEQFF. For the CDR3, the DNA is TGTGCCAGTAGTACCCGGGACAGGGGGAGAAATGAGCAGTTCTTC.

The V gene is TRBV19, the J gene TRBJ2-3, with D tentatively TRBD2 (6 bases). V gave up 6 bases and J gave up 0 bases, with 10 bases separating them. Germline CDR1 reads LNHDA; CDR2 reads SQIVND (reference sequence). The CDR3 has 14 residues. The CDR3 DNA reads as TGTGCCAGTAGCGATACTAGCAGCACAGATACGCAGTATTTT. It codes for CASSDTSSTDTQYF.

This clonotype turned up a few times. The rearrangement links TRBV3-1 to TRBJ2-1; D is uncertain. Germline CDR1 is LGHDT and CDR2 is YNNKEL (reference sequence). V lost 0 bases to trimming and J lost 0 bases, with 15 bases between them. CDR3 size: 18 residues. The CDR3 sequence is CASSQDPRRGSSYNEQFF. CDR3 in DNA: TGTGCCAGCAGCCAAGATCCCCGGCGCGGAAGCTCCTACAATGAGCAGTTCTTC.